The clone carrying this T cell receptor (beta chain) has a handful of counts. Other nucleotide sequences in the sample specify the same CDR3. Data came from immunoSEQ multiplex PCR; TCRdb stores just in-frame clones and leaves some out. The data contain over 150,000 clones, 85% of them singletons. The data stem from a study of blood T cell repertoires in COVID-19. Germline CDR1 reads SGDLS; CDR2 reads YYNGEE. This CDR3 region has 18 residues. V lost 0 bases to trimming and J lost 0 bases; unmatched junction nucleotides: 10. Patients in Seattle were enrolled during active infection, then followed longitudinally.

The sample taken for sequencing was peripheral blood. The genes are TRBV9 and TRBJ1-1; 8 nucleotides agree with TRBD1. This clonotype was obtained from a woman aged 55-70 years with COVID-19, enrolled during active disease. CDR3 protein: CASSVGGGQGLMNTEAFF. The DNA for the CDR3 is TGTGCCAGCAGCGTAGGGGGAGGACAGGGACTTATGAACACTGAAGCTTTCTTT.